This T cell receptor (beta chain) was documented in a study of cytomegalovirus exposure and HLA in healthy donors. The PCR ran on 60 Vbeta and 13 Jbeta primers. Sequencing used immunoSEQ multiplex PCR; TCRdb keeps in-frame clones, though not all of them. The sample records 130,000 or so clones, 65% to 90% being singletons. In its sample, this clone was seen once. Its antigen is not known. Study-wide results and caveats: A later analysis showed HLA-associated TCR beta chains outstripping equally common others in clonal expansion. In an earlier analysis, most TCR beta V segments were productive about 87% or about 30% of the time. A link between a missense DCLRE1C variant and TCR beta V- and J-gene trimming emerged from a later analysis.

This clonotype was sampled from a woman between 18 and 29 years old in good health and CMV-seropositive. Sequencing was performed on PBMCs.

The CDR3 spells CASSWQAPYNEQFF. The CDR3 DNA reads as TGTGCCAGCAGTTGGCAGGCCCCCTACAATGAGCAGTTCTTC. V gene TRBV6-5 combines with J gene TRBJ2-1; D is uncertain. Germline lookup yields CDR1 MNHEY and CDR2 SVGAGI. The CDR3 covers 14 residues. Trimming removed 4 bases at V and 2 bases at J, with 9 bases between.